The 21 T cell receptor beta chains reported below all come from one sample, sequenced in a study of blood T cell repertoires in COVID-19. Produced via immunoSEQ multiplex PCR; TCRdb's table is partial and in-frame only. The table records 250,000 or so clones, around 90% of them present only once. Sequenced material: peripheral blood. The source of these receptors is a man under 40 with COVID-19, enrolled during active disease.

The J gene is TRBJ2-7, the V gene TRBV28, with unresolved D. The germline V and J ends were trimmed by 2 bases and 0 bases, with 5 bases remaining between them. This CDR3 has 13 residues. CDR1 and CDR2 from the germline V gene are MDHEN and SYDVKM. The CDR3 sequence is CASSLAGSYEQYF. The CDR3 nucleotides read TGTGCCAGCAGTTTAGCCGGCTCCTACGAGCAGTACTTC.

The CDR3: CASSFRSENQPQHF. The CDR3 nucleotides are TGTGCCAGCAGTTTCAGGTCAGAAAATCAGCCCCAGCATTTT. The rearrangement joins TRBV6-5 to TRBJ1-5, with D hard to call. CDR1 and CDR2 (germline): MNHEY, SVGAGI. The CDR3 runs to 14 residues. V was trimmed by 4 bases and J by 4 bases, leaving 11 bases between them.

This chain connects TRBV6-5 to TRBJ1-1; D call uncertain. Germline values: CDR1 MNHEY, CDR2 SVGAGI. CDR3 size: 14 residues. V dropped 6 bases and J dropped 0 bases, with 11 bases sitting between them. The CDR3 reads CASSYVQMNTEAFF. For the CDR3, the DNA is TGTGCCAGCAGCTATGTACAGATGAACACTGAAGCTTTCTTT.

The V call is TRBV7-9, the J call TRBJ1-2; D is possibly TRBD1 (5 bases). Germline-derived CDR1 and CDR2 are SEHNR and FQNEAQ (reference sequence). Trimming took off 11 bases at V and 7 bases at J, with 20 bases between the two ends. The CDR3 consists of 13 residues. Here the CDR3 DNA reads TGTGCCGGTCGAGGCGTGGACATCGGTGGCTACACCTTC. The encoded protein is CAGRGVDIGGYTF.

The chain has TRBV3-1 (or the pseudogene TRBV3-2) and TRBJ2-5, with D possibly matching TRBD1 (6 bases). The CDR3 is 13 amino acids. V was cut by 1 base and J by 9 bases, with 12 bases left in between. CDR1 is LGHDT and CDR2 is YNNKEL in the germline V gene (reference sequence). The CDR3: CASSQGGWGPQYF. DNA of the CDR3: TGTGCCAGCAGCCAAGGCGGGTGGGGGCCCCAGTACTTC.

Only a few counts were recorded for this clone. V usage is TRBV18 and J usage is TRBJ1-1; maybe TRBD1 (6 bases). The CDR3 has 16 residues. Trimming stripped 3 bases from V and 4 bases from J, with 18 bases between. Germline values: CDR1 KGHSH, CDR2 LQKENI. The CDR3 spells CASSPPIQGLSTEAFF. DNA for the CDR3: TGTGCCAGCTCACCGCCAATCCAGGGGCTTAGCACTGAAGCTTTCTTT.

V and J are TRBV11-2 and TRBJ2-5; D is possibly TRBD2 (5 bases). The CDR3 runs to 11 residues. Germline V gene sequence: CDR1 SGHAT, CDR2 FQNNGV. Trimming shortened V by 4 bases and J by 9 bases, and 9 bases separated the two germline ends. The CDR3 region has the DNA TGTGCCAGCAGCTCTCGCGGGTCCCAGTACTTC. As protein: CASSSRGSQYF.

The genes are TRBV5-4 and TRBJ2-7, with D unresolved. V shed 2 bases and J shed 3 bases, with 9 bases lying between them. The CDR3 length is 13 residues. Per the germline V gene, CDR1 is SGHNT and CDR2 is YYREEE (reference sequence). In nucleotides, the CDR3 is TGTGCCAGCAGCTTTAATACGGGCTACGAGCAGTACTTC. Translation: CASSFNTGYEQYF.

The CDR3 region has the DNA TGTGCCAGCAGATCCCAACAGGGTCACTCACCCCTCCACTTT. This codes for CASRSQQGHSPLHF. V gene TRBV6-6 combines with J gene TRBJ1-6; TRBD1 might be the D (6 bases). The germline V and J ends were trimmed by 6 bases and 10 bases, with 16 bases remaining between them. The V gene's germline CDR1 is MNHNY and CDR2 SVGAGI (reference sequence). The CDR3 is 14 amino acids.

The V call is TRBV19, the J call TRBJ1-5, with D unclear. V lost 3 bases to trimming and J lost 0 bases, with 9 bases between them. The CDR3 is 15 residues long. In germline, CDR1 is LNHDA, CDR2 SQIVND (reference sequence). The CDR3 spells CASSMRRLSNQPQHF. The CDR3 nucleotides read TGTGCCAGTAGTATGCGGAGGCTTAGCAATCAGCCCCAGCATTTT.

In DNA form, the CDR3 reads TGTGCCAGTAGCACCGGGACAGGGGGTTATACGCAGTATTTT. This sequence encodes CASSTGTGGYTQYF. The gene calls are TRBV19 and TRBJ2-3, with TRBD1 identical over 11 bases. CDR3 length equals 14 residues. V trimming: 6 bases; J trimming: 7 bases; junction bases outside the gene matches: 6. The germline V gene has CDR1 LNHDA and CDR2 SQIVND (reference sequence).

J is TRBJ2-3 and V is TRBV6-5, with D possibly matching TRBD2 (5 bases). CDR1 is MNHEY and CDR2 is SVGAGI in the germline V gene. The CDR3 runs to 13 residues. Trimming took 7 bases from V and 1 from J, leaving 9 bases between them. The CDR3 is CASIRRGTDTQYF. CDR3 bases: TGTGCCAGCATTCGGCGGGGCACAGATACGCAGTATTTT.

The gene calls are TRBV2 and TRBJ1-5; D unclear. V lost 6 bases and J lost 7, with 16 bases in between. There are 14 residues in the CDR3. Germline CDR1 SNHLY, CDR2 FYNNEI. CDR3 region: CASSGIQSGQPQHF. For the CDR3, the DNA is TGTGCCAGCAGCGGGATACAAAGCGGACAGCCCCAGCATTTT.

The rearrangement joins TRBV2 to TRBJ1-1; D is unresolved. Germline V CDR1 and CDR2: SNHLY, FYNNEI. The CDR3 runs 13 residues. Trimming removed 5 bases at V and 0 bases at J, with 7 bases between. In nucleotides, the CDR3 is TGTGCCAGCAGTATCGGGGTGAACACTGAAGCTTTCTTT. Protein: CASSIGVNTEAFF. Full variable domain (rest looked up from reference TRBV2 and TRBJ1-1): EPEVTQTPSHQVTQMGQEVILRCVPISNHLYFYWYRQILGQKVEFLVSFYNNEISEKSEIFDDQFSVERPDGSNFTLKIRSTKLEDSAMYFCASSIGVNTEAFFGQGTRLTVV.

On this clone itself: Mismatch with germline at one junction end may stem from a read error. The rearrangement links TRBV11-3 to TRBJ1-5; tentatively, D is TRBD1 (6 bases). The length of the CDR3 is 15 residues. Germline V CDR1 and CDR2: SGHNT, YENEEA. This chain's CDR3 is CASSLDNRDVQPQHF. CDR3 DNA sequence: TGTGCCAGCAGCCTAGACAACAGGGACGTTCAGCCCCAGCATTTT.

This rearrangement joins TRBV21-1 to TRBJ1-4; TRBD1 is taken as the D call from the table, unchecked against the DNA. TRBV21-1 is a documented pseudogene. CDR3 length equals 15 residues. CDR3 sequence reads: CASPVSRDNDEKLFF. The CDR3 DNA sequence: TGTGCCAGCCCAGTTTCCAGGGATAATGATGAAAAACTGTTTTTT.

The chain carries TRBV3-1 (or the pseudogene TRBV3-2) and TRBJ2-3; 9 nucleotides agree with TRBD2. V was clipped by 4 bases and J by 2 bases; unmatched bases: 10. Looked up from germline, CDR1 is LGHDT and CDR2 is YNNKEL (reference sequence). The CDR3 is made up of 17 amino acids. The CDR3 region is CASSPYRGGGVTDTQYF. In nucleotides, the CDR3 is TGTGCCAGCAGCCCCTACCGGGGCGGGGGGGTCACAGATACGCAGTATTTT.

This chain joins TRBV6-2 or TRBV6-3 and TRBJ2-1, with 14 bases identical to TRBD2. Germline CDR1 MNHEY, CDR2 SVGEGT. The trim removed 2 bases at V and 10 bases at J, leaving 7 bases unmatched. The CDR3 loop spans 16 amino acids. This CDR3 is CASSYPGLAGGEEQFF. CDR3 bases: TGTGCCAGCAGTTACCCCGGACTAGCGGGGGGAGAGGAGCAGTTCTTC.

The chain has TRBV9 and TRBJ2-7; TRBD1 matches 8 bases. This CDR3 spans 14 amino acids. The germline gives CDR1 SGDLS, CDR2 YYNGEE. V shed 2 bases, J shed 2 bases, and the junction held 3 bases outside the gene matches. The CDR3 spells CASSVRTGTYEQYF. The CDR3 coding sequence is TGTGCCAGCAGCGTCCGGACAGGGACCTACGAGCAGTACTTC.

The chain employs TRBV15 and TRBJ1-4, with 7 nucleotides matching TRBD1. The CDR3 extends over 17 amino acids. The V segment lost 3 bases and the J segment 0 bases; nucleotides outside the gene matches: 7. Germline V gene sequence: CDR1 LNHNV, CDR2 YYDKDF (reference sequence). CDR3 sequence reads: CATSSLTGSSTNEKLFF. The CDR3 DNA sequence: TGTGCCACCAGCAGCCTGACAGGGTCCTCAACTAATGAAAAACTGTTTTTT.

The CDR3 DNA sequence: TGTGCCAGCAAGAACCACACCAGCGATCAGCCCCAGCATTTT. Translating it yields CASKNHTSDQPQHF. This chain links TRBV2 with TRBJ1-5; D is undetermined. This CDR3 has 14 residues. Germline assignment: CDR1 SNHLY and CDR2 FYNNEI. The germline V and J ends were trimmed by 7 bases and 5 bases, with 15 bases remaining between them.